Shown below are 11 T cell receptor beta chains from a single sample sequenced in a study of shared clonotypes between healthy human individuals. The repertoire was sequenced with immunoSEQ multiplex PCR; TCRdb's copy has only in-frame clones and lacks some. Of about 2.4 million clones listed, around nine tenths are singletons. The sequencing sample was made of naive CD4+ T cells sorted from blood. The subset denotes: CD45RA+ positively selected. The receptors stem from a man younger than 35 in good health.

Concerning this clone: Other DNA variants within this sample encode the same CDR3. The chain couples TRBV29-1 to TRBJ2-2, with D unclear. The germline V gene has CDR1 SQVTM and CDR2 ANQGSEA. The CDR3 runs 12 residues. V was clipped by 4 bases and J by 1 base, with 4 bases between them. The CDR3 DNA reads TGCAGCGTTGGCAGGAACACCGGGGAGCTGTTTTTT. As protein: CSVGRNTGELFF.

The V gene is TRBV5-1, the J gene TRBJ2-3, with a tentative D call TRBD1 (5 bases). Germline CDR1 reads SGHRS; CDR2 reads YFSETQ. V lost 0 bases and J lost 2, with 10 bases in between. The CDR3 extends over 15 amino acids. The DNA of the CDR3 is TGCGCCAGCAGCTTGGCAGGGCAGAACACAGATACGCAGTATTTT. This gives the protein CASSLAGQNTDTQYF. Complete variable domain (other parts from reference TRBV5-1 and TRBJ2-3): KAGVTQTPRYLIKTRGQQVTLSCSPISGHRSVSWYQQTPGQGLQFLFEYFSETQRNKGNFPGRFSGRQFSNSRSEMNVSTLELGDSALYLCASSLAGQNTDTQYFGPGTRLTVL.

This sequence joins TRBV10-3 and TRBJ1-1, with D unresolved. The CDR3 is made up of 14 amino acids. The V gene's germline CDR1 is ENHRY and CDR2 SYGVKD. V was cut by 3 bases and J by 4 bases, with 12 bases left in between. CDR3 sequence reads: CAISDLGTTTEAFF. The CDR3 DNA reads as TGTGCCATCAGTGATCTGGGTACGACCACTGAAGCTTTCTTT.

The chain uses TRBV9 and TRBJ2-7, with D perhaps TRBD1 or TRBD2 (5 bases each). This CDR3 region has 15 residues. Trimming pared 0 bases from V and 6 bases from J, leaving 16 bases between. Germline values: CDR1 SGDLS, CDR2 YYNGEE. CDR3 nucleotide sequence: TGTGCCAGCAGCGTAGGTGGGGGTTGGGCCTCCGAGCAGTACTTC. The encoded protein is CASSVGGGWASEQYF.

This chain's CDR3 is CASSYSDRVLNTEAFF. The CDR3 bases are TGTGCCAGCAGTTACTCCGACAGGGTCTTGAACACTGAAGCTTTCTTT. The chain combines TRBV6-6 with TRBJ1-1; 7 positions match TRBD1. Germline assignment: CDR1 MNHNY and CDR2 SVGAGI (reference sequence). This CDR3 contains 16 residues. V shed 0 bases and J 0 bases; nucleotides not matched to a gene: 4.

In the case of this clone: The same CDR3 can be traced to other DNA sequences in this sample. The chain recombines TRBV18 with TRBJ2-2, with 9 bases lining up with TRBD1. V lost 5 bases and J lost 4; bases outside the gene matches: 5. Germline loops: CDR1 KGHSH, CDR2 LQKENI. This CDR3 is 15 amino acids long. The CDR3 DNA sequence: TGTGCCAGCTCATCGGGACAGGGTGGCACCGGGGAGCTGTTTTTT. It codes for CASSSGQGGTGELFF.

This chain connects TRBV10-3 to TRBJ2-7, with 10 bases that match TRBD1. The trim removed 4 bases at V and 3 bases at J, leaving 6 bases unmatched. This CDR3 is 15 amino acids long. In germline, CDR1 is ENHRY, CDR2 SYGVKD. CDR3 in amino acids: CAISVSGTGVYEQYF. DNA for the CDR3: TGTGCCATCAGTGTGTCCGGGACAGGGGTCTACGAGCAGTACTTC.

The chain carries TRBV7-2 and TRBJ1-1; D might be TRBD1 (5 bases). Trimming took off 4 bases at V and 7 bases at J, with 13 bases between the two ends. This CDR3 region has 13 residues. CDR1 SGHTA and CDR2 FQGNSA come from the germline V gene. In DNA, the CDR3 is TGTGCCAGCAGCTCCAACCGGGACGGTGAAGCTTTCTTT. Translation gives CASSSNRDGEAFF.

Comments on this clone: Additional DNA sequences in this sample encode the identical CDR3. CDR3 sequence: CASSYSPNTGELFF. Here the CDR3 DNA reads TGTGCCAGCAGTTACAGCCCGAACACCGGGGAGCTGTTTTTT. This chain links TRBV6-6 with TRBJ2-2, with D unresolved. This CDR3 contains 14 residues. V lost 2 bases and J lost 0, with 4 bases in between. The V gene's germline CDR1 is MNHNY and CDR2 SVGAGI (reference sequence).

The chain has TRBV28 and TRBJ2-1; D remains ambiguous. The CDR3 is 14 amino acids. CDR1 and CDR2 from the germline V gene are MDHEN and SYDVKM. V was trimmed by 3 bases and J by 2 bases, leaving 8 bases between them. CDR3 loop: CASSLGLPYNEQFF. For the CDR3, the DNA is TGTGCCAGCAGTTTGGGTCTCCCCTACAATGAGCAGTTCTTC. Full variable domain (missing parts from reference TRBV28 and TRBJ2-1): DVKVTQSSRYLVKRTGEKVFLECVQDMDHENMFWYRQDPGLGLRLIYFSYDVKMKEKGDIPEGYSVSREKKERFSLILESASTNQTSMYLCASSLGLPYNEQFFGPGTRLTVL.

This clone showed up just once. This sequence joins TRBV19 and TRBJ1-3; D gene ambiguous. The CDR3 consists of 14 residues. CDR1 LNHDA and CDR2 SQIVND come from the germline V gene (reference sequence). Trimming left V 4 bases short and J 0 bases short, with 7 bases between. This CDR3 is CASSNGFSGNTIYF. For the CDR3, the DNA is TGTGCCAGTAGTAATGGATTCTCTGGAAACACCATATATTTT.